This T cell receptor (beta chain) was captured in a study of blood T cells in healthy people across ages (dated by TCRdb to between 2014 and 2017). Notes on the research overall: In model experiments, template switching captured about one uniquely barcoded TCR beta cDNA molecule for every two T cells. Four age groups were formed from the donors: young (average approximately 15 years), middle-aged (less than 40), aged (about 68) and long-lived (less than 85). Age-related changes in TCR beta repertoire diversity were measured in the study by deep sequencing normalized with unique cDNA molecular identifiers. For two donors (one aged 18 to 29 and one aged 80 or older), the study analyzed two additional independent replicas of 1 million unique cDNA reads from the same blood draw.

A remark on this clonotype: Its antigen remains unidentified. No base qualities exist here, and no much larger clone lies one base off it.

What the study reported, not specific to this receptor: Observed TCR beta diversity per million T cells fell roughly linearly with age, and a significant reduction was already apparent by age roughly 41. Compared with the aged group, the long-lived group had more naive CD4+ T cells, fewer expanded clones and increased TCR diversity, a pattern suggesting age selection. Donor CMV infection status was unknown, potentially confounding age-related changes in expanded clonotypes. There was a strong correlation between observed TCR beta diversity and the percentage of naive T cells measured by flow cytometry. Bulk unsorted PBMC profiling prevented conclusive comparison of naive and antigen-experienced compartments. Estimates of total diversity from one million sequenced T cells were regarded as lower bounds and underestimates.

Taken from the germline V gene, the CDR1 and CDR2 loops are SGHAT and FQNNGV. Spanning cysteine to phenylalanine, the CDR3 consists of 15 amino acids. This entry keeps only the CDR3 DNA: 45 bases, framed from base 1. V is cut by 0 bases and J by 3 bases, and the space between the germline ends is 12 bases. The roughly 42 donors, aged roughly 6 to 90 years, were systemically healthy Caucasian individuals from Russia. Each donor gave approximately 10 milliliters of peripheral blood, collected into EDTA-treated Vacutainer tubes. PBMCs were isolated by Ficoll-Paque density-gradient centrifugation, with at least 7 million obtained per sample. Trizol reagent was used to extract total RNA from PBMCs, with at least 5 micrograms per sample. The percentages of naive CD45RAhigh/CD27high T cells were determined by flow cytometry on a PBMC aliquot from every donor. Library generation was performed with 5' RACE. Sequenced on an Illumina HiSeq 2500. A second PCR of roughly 7 to 11 cycles was performed with a sample-barcoded 5' primer and a J-beta primer mix. Each TCR beta cDNA molecule received a unique molecular identifier from a template-switch 5' adaptor carrying 12 random nucleotides. Each sample yielded at least 2.5 million CDR3-containing paired-end reads. All of the RNA was converted into first-strand cDNA using the Mint cDNA synthesis kit, with a TRBC-specific oligonucleotide serving as the primer. After uracil-DNA glycosylase treatment, a first 18-cycle PCR used universal primers M1SS and BC2_uni_R on all cDNA. Turning to the authors' computational methods: Normalization of each sample was performed by random selection of 1 million high-quality reads, each carrying a distinct molecular identifier. Instead of being binned into consensus sequences, reads with shared molecular identifiers were discarded. CDR3 identification, clonotype clustering and error correction used MiTCR with a Q25 quality threshold and the strictest error-elimination algorithm. A nonparametric unseen species model with Euler transformation was used to estimate a lower bound on total TCR beta diversity. Using fastp at Q25 and MiXCR, TCRdb reprocessed the public reads and kept productive beta chains. Entries that share a CDR3 protein sequence are merged under the most common genes and DNA. The V and J calls here are based on TCRdb, not the publication. This sample holds more than 900,000 distinct CDR3 sequences; 20% to 25% were observed only once. In total, the top ten clones hold around 0.75% of the sample.

These data also featured in a second study, about T cells of mothers and their children. As that second paper reports: Donors were nine systemically healthy Caucasian individuals: three mothers and their six children. cDNA synthesis consumed the entire amount of extracted RNA, loaded at about 1.5 ug RNA in each 15 ul reaction. Sample barcodes and 2-4 random nucleotides were added via the M1S primer in the second PCR. Over 9.5 million TCR beta CDR3 reads were obtained for each mother, and millions of reads were obtained for each child. In both related and unrelated pairs, thymic selection shapes the output of TCR recombination in a similar way, with inherited differences having only a minor effect. Related mother-child pairs always showed normalized repertoire overlap that was slightly higher than in unrelated mother-child pairs, though the difference was never significant. With a sensitivity of about 100 clones per million clonotypes, no persistent microchimeric T cell clones were detected. In the study, deep NGS was used to compare the TCR beta repertoires of mothers and children, and features distinguishing related mother-child pairs from unrelated individuals were sought. Mothers averaged about 40 +/- 4 years of age and children averaged about 10 +/- 4 years. After adapters were ligated using NEBNext reagents, the libraries underwent 100+100 nt paired-end sequencing on an Illumina HiSeq 2000. To prevent cross-contamination, the mother and child libraries were prepared a month apart and were sequenced in separate runs. For each donor, somewhere between roughly 500,000 and 2,100,000 distinct TCR beta clonotypes were identified. Naive TCR beta clonotypes were estimated from low-frequency clonotypes matched to each donor's FACS-determined naive share, without sorting.

The receptor comes from a girl between 2 and 10 years old in good health. The sample comprised blood. The sequence links TRBV11-2 to TRBJ2-7; a tentative D match to TRBD1 spans 5 bases. The CDR3 loop reads CASSLESAGNYEQYF. In nucleotides, the sequence is TGTGCCAGCAGCTTAGAATCTGCAGGGAACTACGAGCAGTACTTC.